Below, 11 T cell receptor beta chains from the same sample are listed, as sequenced in a study of blood T cell repertoires in COVID-19. Sequenced by immunoSEQ multiplex PCR; TCRdb stores in-frame clones only, minus some. The repertoire includes 400,000 or so clones, 85% to 90% of them detected once, and roughly 1.1% sits in the top ten. Sequencing was carried out using PBMCs or T cells enriched from blood (not recorded which). The receptor set was obtained from a man aged 30-40 years who had recovered from COVID-19.

This clone occurred a few times. The chain carries TRBV7-9 and TRBJ1-1; D is undetermined. The CDR3 extends over 15 amino acids. Germline V gene data show CDR1 as SEHNR and CDR2 as FQNEAQ (reference sequence). The ends were cut back, 6 bases at V and 6 bases at J, with 20 bases in the middle. The DNA of the CDR3 is TGTGCCAGCAGGCCTCCCTCGACGGGGAGGGCTGAAGCTTTCTTT. It yields the protein CASRPPSTGRAEAFF.

For this clone: The same CDR3 can be traced to other DNA sequences in this sample. This sequence joins TRBV18 and TRBJ1-4; unclear D gene. CDR1 KGHSH and CDR2 LQKENI come from the germline V gene. Between the trimmed V and J ends, which lost 6 bases and 0 bases, there was a span of 8 bases. The CDR3 has 14 residues. The chain's CDR3 is CASSQGATNEKLFF. The CDR3 DNA is TGTGCCAGCTCCCAAGGAGCAACTAATGAAAAACTGTTTTTT.

This clone showed up just once. The chain is built from TRBV11-3 and TRBJ2-5; the match to TRBD1 covers 7 bases. CDR3 length: 13 amino acids. The V gene end was trimmed by 5 bases and the J gene end by 3 bases; junction bases not matched to a gene: 3. CDR1 is SGHNT, CDR2 YENEEA, per germline. CDR3 amino acids: CASSPGQKETQYF. The CDR3 region has the DNA TGTGCCAGCAGCCCGGGACAGAAAGAGACCCAGTACTTC.

This clone was seen more than once but under ten times. The same CDR3 can be traced to other DNA sequences in this sample. The rearrangement links TRBV28 to TRBJ1-2, with 8 bases aligning to TRBD1. Germline-derived CDR1 and CDR2 are MDHEN and SYDVKM. This CDR3 is built from 13 residues. V lost 3 bases and J lost 8; bases outside the gene matches: 5. In DNA form, the CDR3 reads TGTGCCAGCAGTTTCAGGGGGCGAGGAGGCTACACCTTC. Its protein product is CASSFRGRGGYTF.

This chain connects TRBV4-1 to TRBJ2-7; D perhaps matches TRBD2 (6 bases). The germline gives CDR1 MGHRA, CDR2 YSYEKL. The CDR3 consists of 13 residues. V was cut by 4 bases and J by 3 bases, with 10 bases left in between. This chain's CDR3 is CASSPWRGYEQYF. CDR3 in DNA: TGCGCCAGCAGCCCCTGGCGGGGCTACGAGCAGTACTTC.

CDR3 region: CSVPGERSYEQYF. In DNA form, the CDR3 reads TGCAGCGTACCCGGGGAAAGGTCCTACGAGCAGTACTTC. The J gene is TRBJ2-7, the V gene TRBV29-1, with D tentatively TRBD2 (5 bases). Germline V CDR1 and CDR2: SQVTM, ANQGSEA. This CDR3 has 13 amino acids. Trimming pared 6 bases from V and 1 base from J, leaving 13 bases between.

This rearrangement joins TRBV5-1 to TRBJ2-3; tentatively, D is TRBD2 (5 bases). CDR1 and CDR2 from the germline V gene are SGHRS and YFSETQ. The CDR3 runs to 16 residues. Trimming removed 4 bases from V and 0 bases from J, with 15 bases in between. This CDR3 reads CASSQESGTSTDTQYF. The CDR3 DNA reads TGCGCCAGCAGCCAAGAGAGCGGAACTAGCACAGATACGCAGTATTTT.

This chain links TRBV9 with TRBJ2-1, with D possibly matching TRBD2 (6 bases). The ends were cut back, 2 bases at V and 9 bases at J, with 12 bases in the middle. CDR1 is SGDLS and CDR2 is YYNGEE in the germline V gene. The CDR3 has 13 residues. CDR3 sequence reads: CASSVQTRGEQFF. CDR3 sequence (DNA): TGTGCCAGCAGCGTGCAGACTAGGGGTGAGCAGTTCTTC.

This clone was seen only once. CDR3 in DNA: TGTGCCAGCAGTTTTCGCCTAGCGGGAGGTGATGAGCAGTTCTTC. It is translated as CASSFRLAGGDEQFF. The rearrangement links TRBV27 to TRBJ2-1; 11 bases align to TRBD2. The CDR3 has 15 residues. V lost 3 bases and J lost 8; bases outside the gene matches: 6. Germline CDR1 MNHEY, CDR2 SMNVEV (reference sequence).

The chain couples TRBV19 to TRBJ1-5, with 8 bases aligning to TRBD1. The CDR3 contains 16 residues. Trimming cost V 5 bases and J 3 bases; bases outside gene matches: 9. Looked up from germline, CDR1 is LNHDA and CDR2 is SQIVND (reference sequence). Written as DNA, the CDR3 is TGTGCCAGTAGTCCGATGGACAGGGCCCCCAATCAGCCCCAGCATTTT. The encoded protein is CASSPMDRAPNQPQHF. The entire variable domain, with the rest obtained from reference TRBV19 and TRBJ1-5, is as follows: DGGITQSPKYLFRKEGQNVTLSCEQNLNHDAMYWYRQDPGQGLRLIYYSQIVNDFQKGDIAEGYSVSREKKESFPLTVTSAQKNPTAFYLCASSPMDRAPNQPQHFGDGTRLSIL.

The V gene is TRBV28, the J gene TRBJ1-2; D is ambiguous. The germline gives CDR1 MDHEN, CDR2 SYDVKM. Trimming removed 2 bases at V and 5 bases at J, with 6 bases between. CDR3 length: 12 amino acids. The CDR3 sequence is CASSLNGYGYTF. CDR3 DNA: TGTGCCAGCAGTTTAAACGGTTATGGCTACACCTTC.